This is a list of T cell receptor beta chains from one sample in a study of CD8+CD57+ T cells in acquired aplastic anemia. TCRdb processed the reads anew with MiXCR; each CDR3 protein has one entry. The sample lists hundreds of thousands of distinct CDR3 sequences; 65% to 80% were seen once. The sequencing input was sorted CD4+, CD8+, or CD8+CD57+ T cells (not recorded which) from PBMCs. The source of these receptors is a human donor in good health, serving as a control. The CDR3 runs from the conserved cysteine through the conserved F or W. The D gene is left open where the match is weak. The size entry is marked missing in some rows and otherwise reads once, few, many or a size class.

CDR3	DNA	D	size	J	V
CASTRAGGSNYGYTF	TGTGCCAGTACGCGAGCAGGGGGTTCGAACTATGGCTACACCTTC	TRBD1	few	TRBJ1-2	TRBV19
CSASQGGSTQETQYF	TGCAGTGCTAGCCAGGGGGGGAGCACACAAGAGACCCAGTACTTC	-	-	TRBJ2-5	TRBV20-1
CASRESGTPSSHEQYF	TGCGCCAGCAGAGAGTCAGGGACGCCGAGCTCCCACGAGCAGTACTTC	-	-	TRBJ2-7	TRBV10-2
CASTQGTDNSPLHF	TGTGCCAGCACCCAGGGGACAGATAATTCACCCCTCCACTTT	TRBD1	-	TRBJ1-6	TRBV12-3/TRBV12-4
CTSSPMRETDTQNLFF	TGTACCAGCAGCCCCATGAGAGAAACAGATACGCAAAATCTGTTTTTT	-	-	TRBJ1-4	TRBV7-6
CASSLDRGLFIKAKNIQYF	TGTGCCAGCAGCTTAGACAGGGGGCTATTCATTAAAGCCAAAAACATTCAGTACTTC	TRBD1	-	TRBJ2-4	TRBV7-3
CASGQSKLNYGYTF	TGTGCCAGCGGCCAATCGAAGTTAAACTATGGCTACACCTTC	-	-	TRBJ1-2	TRBV16
CACGVLGNCGYTF	TGCGCCTGCGGGGTACTAGGGAACTGTGGCTACACCTTC	-	-	TRBJ1-2	TRBV4-1
CASSFHLNSPLHF	TGTGCCAGCAGCTTTCACCTTAATTCACCCCTCCACTTT	-	-	TRBJ1-6	TRBV7-9
CASSLGLAGMLDTQYF	TGTGCCAGCAGCTTAGGGCTAGCGGGAATGTTAGATACGCAGTATTTT	TRBD2	-	TRBJ2-3	TRBV7-4
CASRAGIGRGNYGYTF	TGTGCCAGCAGGGCTGGGATTGGCAGGGGTAACTATGGCTACACCTTC	-	many	TRBJ1-2	TRBV2
CAGSFTKYFSSYNEQFF	TGTGCCGGCAGTTTTACTAAATATTTCAGCTCCTACAATGAGCAGTTCTTC	-	-	TRBJ2-1	TRBV27
CAGSQGPGAGYEQYF	TGTGCCGGCAGCCAGGGCCCAGGGGCAGGCTACGAGCAGTATTTT	-	-	TRBJ2-3	TRBV7-2
CASSLLGRASPLHIQYF	TGTGCCAGCAGCTTACTGGGGAGGGCTTCACCCCTCCACATTCAGTACTTC	TRBD2	-	TRBJ2-4	TRBV7-6
CASSLEGGTAGYPF	TGTGCCAGCAGCCTAGAGGGGGGGACAGCTGGCTACCCCTTC	TRBD1	once	TRBJ1-2	TRBV7-9
CSAEKREAGYTF	TGCAGTGCCGAGAAAAGGGAAGCTGGCTACACCTTC	-	-	TRBJ1-2	TRBV20-1
CASSIQSSDTQYF	TGTGCCAGTAGTATCCAATCTTCAGATACGCAGTATTTT	-	-	TRBJ2-3	TRBV19
CASSLWGSYGYTF	TGTGCCAGCAGTTTATGGGGCAGCTATGGCTACACCTTC	-	many	TRBJ1-2	TRBV12-3/TRBV12-4
CASSKGQGGEKLFF	TGTGCCAGCAGCAAGGGACAGGGTGGAGAAAAACTGTTTTTT	TRBD1	many	TRBJ1-4	TRBV6-6
CASSLRPSRNTEQYF	TGTGCCAGCAGCTTAAGACCCAGCAGGAACACTGAGCAGTACTTC	-	-	TRBJ2-7	TRBV7-8
CASSLGAGGSNEQFF	TGTGCCAGCAGCTTAGGAGCGGGGGGTTCCAACGAGCAGTTCTTC	TRBD2	once	TRBJ2-1	TRBV7-2
CASSQRGIVTYGYTF	TGTGCCAGCAGCCAAAGGGGGATCGTTACCTATGGCTACACCTTC	-	many	TRBJ1-2	TRBV3-1
CASSEGGTGVNTEAFF	TGTGCCAGCAGCGAAGGGGGGACAGGGGTGAACACTGAAGCTTTCTTT	TRBD1	-	TRBJ1-1	TRBV9
CASSFRRERGTDTQYF	TGTGCCAGCAGCTTTAGGAGGGAGAGGGGCACAGATACGCAGTATTTT	-	-	TRBJ2-3	TRBV9
CASSDPWVTGAYEQYF	TGTGCCAGCAGTGACCCATGGGTAACGGGGGCATACGAGCAGTACTTC	-	-	TRBJ2-7	TRBV2
CASSSGTSGCKQYF	TGTGCCAGCAGCTCCGGGACTAGCGGGTGCAAGCAGTACTTC	TRBD2	-	TRBJ2-7	TRBV7-2
CASSEWDRGLPYEEFF	TGCGCCAGCAGTGAGTGGGACAGGGGACTTCCCTACGAGGAGTTCTTC	TRBD1	-	TRBJ2-7	TRBV19
CASSVVGHLDTEALHF	TGTGCCAGCAGCGTGGTGGGCCACCTGGACACTGAAGCCCTCCACTTT	-	once	TRBJ1-6	TRBV9